A single sample gave rise to the 15 T cell receptor beta chains below, sequenced in a study of T cells in Graves' hyperthyroidism and ophthalmopathy. The investigators amplified TCR beta CDR3 regions from RNA transcripts. The study used the HTBI primer set for a first-round RT-PCR of the TCR CDR3. A single record per CDR3 protein comes from TCRdb applying MiXCR to the multiplex PCR reads. Of about 400,000 distinct CDR3 sequences in the sample, roughly an eighth are singletons; the top ten hold about 5%. Sequencing used blood. These receptors were taken from a woman in her late teens or twenties with Graves' hyperthyroidism.

The rearrangement joins TRBV5-1 to TRBJ2-1; D ambiguous. Trimming pared 0 bases from V and 6 bases from J, leaving 10 bases between. CDR3 length: 14 amino acids. Germline V gives CDR1 SGHRS, CDR2 YFSETQ. The CDR3 bases are TGCGCCAGCAGCTTGGCGACGAGCGTCAATGAGCAGTTCTTC. Its translation: CASSLATSVNEQFF.

The sample holds many counts of this clonotype. The CDR3 region is CASSLPPGTNQPQHF. In nucleotides, the CDR3 is TGTGCCAGCAGTTTACCTCCGGGGACAAATCAGCCCCAGCATTTT. The gene calls are TRBV28 and TRBJ1-5, with a tentative D call TRBD1 (6 bases). The CDR3 has 15 amino acids. Between the trimmed V and J ends, which lost 2 bases and 4 bases, there was a span of 12 bases. Germline-derived CDR1 and CDR2 are MDHEN and SYDVKM.

The rearrangement links TRBV4-1 to TRBJ2-3, with a weak D call TRBD2 (6 bases). This CDR3 has 15 amino acids. CDR1 MGHRA and CDR2 YSYEKL come from the germline V gene. Trimming took off 0 bases at V and 4 bases at J, with 11 bases between the two ends. CDR3 sequence: CASSQEAGYPDTQYF. The CDR3 nucleotides are TGCGCCAGCAGCCAAGAAGCGGGTTACCCAGATACGCAGTATTTT.

This clonotype was seen at least ten times. The V gene is TRBV7-2, the J gene TRBJ2-7; the match to TRBD1 covers 7 bases. The germline gives CDR1 SGHTA, CDR2 FQGNSA. V trimming: 5 bases; J trimming: 1 base; junction bases outside the gene matches: 2. CDR3 size: 13 residues. The CDR3 DNA follows: TGTGCCAGCAGCAAGACAGGGTCCTACGAGCAGTACTTC. Its protein is CASSKTGSYEQYF.

Many counts were recorded for this clonotype. The chain has TRBV11-2 and TRBJ1-2; TRBD1 agrees at 10 bases. The CDR3 runs to 15 residues. V lost 5 bases and J lost 2; bases outside the gene matches: 5. CDR1 SGHAT and CDR2 FQNNGV come from the germline V gene. The CDR3 spells CASSPDRGHNYGYTF. The CDR3 DNA reads TGTGCCAGCAGCCCCGACAGGGGGCACAACTATGGCTACACCTTC.

This clonotype was counted between two and nine times. The DNA of the CDR3 is TGTGCCAGCAGCTTAGGTTTAAGCGGGAGGCGACTGGGGCAGTACTTC. Translation: CASSLGLSGRRLGQYF. The gene calls are TRBV11-2 and TRBJ2-7; 9 bases are shared with TRBD2. Germline loops: CDR1 SGHAT, CDR2 FQNNGV. V gave up 1 base and J gave up 9 bases; unmatched junction bases: 13. This CDR3 is 16 amino acids long. The whole variable domain, remainder taken from reference TRBV11-2 and TRBJ2-7, is EAGVAQSPRYKIIEKRQSVAFWCNPISGHATLYWYQQILGQGPKLLIQFQNNGVVDDSQLPKDRFSAERLKGVDSTLKIQPAKLEDSAVYLCASSLGLSGRRLGQYFGPGTRLTVT.

This clonotype was recorded at least ten times. The rearrangement joins TRBV28 to TRBJ2-7, with TRBD2 matching over 11 bases. J lost 5 bases, V lost 3 bases, and 9 bases had no gene match. CDR1 MDHEN and CDR2 SYDVKM come from the germline V gene. This CDR3 region has 16 residues. In DNA, the CDR3 is TGTGCCAGCAGTTTCCCGACTAGCGGGATAAACCACGAGCAGTACTTC. This encodes CASSFPTSGINHEQYF.

This clonotype appeared many times. V and J are TRBV12-3 or TRBV12-4 and TRBJ1-2; D possibly corresponds to TRBD1 (6 bases). The CDR3 is made up of 13 amino acids. V lost 1 base and J lost 10, with 13 bases in between. The CDR3 sequence: CASSLGQGISYTF. The CDR3, as DNA: TGTGCCAGCAGTTTAGGGCAGGGGATCTCCTACACCTTC.

This clonotype was seen a handful of times. The chain couples TRBV5-1 to TRBJ2-1, with D perhaps TRBD2 (5 bases). Germline V gene lookup returns CDR1 SGHRS and CDR2 YFSETQ. The CDR3 covers 17 residues. The V end lost 0 bases, the J end lost 0 bases, and 13 bases lay between the germline ends. CDR3 sequence (DNA): TGCGCCAGCAGCTTGGGCGGTGAGCGGTCCTCCTACAATGAGCAGTTCTTC. As protein: CASSLGGERSSYNEQFF.

V and J are TRBV19 and TRBJ2-5, with D uncertain. The CDR3 consists of 16 residues. Trimming cost V 3 bases and J 5 bases, with 19 bases left between them. Germline-derived CDR1 and CDR2 are LNHDA and SQIVND (reference sequence). The CDR3 loop is CASSMDLGFQWETQYF. CDR3 DNA: TGTGCCAGTAGTATGGATTTGGGCTTTCAATGGGAGACCCAGTACTTC.

Only a few counts were recorded for this clonotype. The gene calls are TRBV27 and TRBJ2-7; the match to TRBD2 covers 9 bases. This CDR3 comprises 13 residues. Looked up from germline, CDR1 is MNHEY and CDR2 is SMNVEV (reference sequence). V lost 3 bases and J lost 6; bases outside the gene matches: 3. The CDR3 is CASSLREGTEQYF. Written as DNA, the CDR3 is TGTGCCAGCAGTTTGCGGGAGGGCACCGAGCAGTACTTC.

The J gene is TRBJ2-5, the V gene TRBV19; TRBD1 might be the D (6 bases). Trimming pared 9 bases from V and 2 bases from J, leaving 22 bases between. This CDR3 is 16 amino acids long. Germline values: CDR1 LNHDA, CDR2 SQIVND (reference sequence). The CDR3 loop is CASSPTGTPKQETQYF. CDR3 DNA: TGTGCCAGCAGTCCTACCGGGACACCGAAACAAGAGACCCAGTACTTC.

In its sample, this clonotype was seen many times. CDR3 loop: CASSPRQGRNTEAFF. The CDR3, as DNA: TGTGCCAGCTCACCGAGACAGGGGAGGAACACTGAAGCTTTCTTT. V is TRBV18 and J is TRBJ1-1; TRBD1 matches 8 bases. Germline V gene sequence: CDR1 KGHSH, CDR2 LQKENI. V dropped 3 bases and J dropped 1; count of bases not matched to a gene: 4. The CDR3 loop spans 15 amino acids. The whole variable domain, filled in from reference TRBV18 and TRBJ1-1, reads NAGVMQNPRHLVRRRGQEARLRCSPMKGHSHVYWYRQLPEEGLKFMVYLQKENIIDESGMPKERFSAEFPKEGPSILRIQQVVRGDSAAYFCASSPRQGRNTEAFFGQGTRLTVV.

This clonotype was observed at least ten times. The chain links TRBV6-2 or TRBV6-3 to TRBJ2-3; 7 nucleotides align to TRBD2. Germline loops: CDR1 MNHEY, CDR2 SVGEGT. This CDR3 has 13 amino acids. V was clipped by 8 bases and J by 2 bases; unmatched bases: 4. The CDR3 region is CASSSGATDTQYF. In DNA, the CDR3 is TGTGCCAGCTCTAGCGGAGCCACAGATACGCAGTATTTT.

The gene calls are TRBV13 and TRBJ1-4; TRBD1 might be the D (6 bases). The CDR3 is 17 amino acids. Germline CDR1 is PRHDT and CDR2 is FYEKMQ (reference sequence). V was trimmed by 3 bases and J by 8 bases, leaving 22 bases between them. The DNA of the CDR3 is TGTGCCAGCAGCTTTTCCCAACAGGGCGGGTTAAGAGAAAAACTGTTTTTT. Its translation: CASSFSQQGGLREKLFF. Full variable domain (outside the CDR3, taken from reference TRBV13 and TRBJ1-4): AAGVIQSPRHLIKEKRETATLKCYPIPRHDTVYWYQQGPGQDPQFLISFYEKMQSDKGSIPDRFSAQQFSDYHSELNMSSLELGDSALYFCASSFSQQGGLREKLFFGSGTQLSVL.